The table lists the clone carrying this T cell receptor (beta chain) with a few counts. Together with a sample-barcoded 5' primer, a J-beta primer mix was included in a second PCR lasting about 6 to 12 cycles. Every sample gave at least 3 million paired-end reads containing CDR3. MiXCR, run by TCRdb on the 5' RACE reads, gives a single entry per CDR3 protein. The sample carries approximately 800,000 distinct CDR3 sequences, roughly 64% recorded once. The data stem from a study of blood T cells in healthy people across ages. Germline V lookup: CDR1 SGHTA, CDR2 FQGNSA. Germline trimming cut 5 bases from V and 0 bases from J; bases unmatched to any gene: 5. This CDR3 has 17 amino acids. No fewer than 5.5 micrograms of total RNA were isolated from every sample.

Sequenced input: blood. This sequence joins TRBV7-2 and TRBJ2-1; 12 nucleotides agree with TRBD2. The receptor comes from a man aged 25 to 40 in good health. CDR3 protein: CASSPSGGGSSYNEQFF. The CDR3 nucleotides read TGTGCCAGCAGCCCTAGCGGGGGGGGGAGCTCCTACAATGAGCAGTTCTTC.